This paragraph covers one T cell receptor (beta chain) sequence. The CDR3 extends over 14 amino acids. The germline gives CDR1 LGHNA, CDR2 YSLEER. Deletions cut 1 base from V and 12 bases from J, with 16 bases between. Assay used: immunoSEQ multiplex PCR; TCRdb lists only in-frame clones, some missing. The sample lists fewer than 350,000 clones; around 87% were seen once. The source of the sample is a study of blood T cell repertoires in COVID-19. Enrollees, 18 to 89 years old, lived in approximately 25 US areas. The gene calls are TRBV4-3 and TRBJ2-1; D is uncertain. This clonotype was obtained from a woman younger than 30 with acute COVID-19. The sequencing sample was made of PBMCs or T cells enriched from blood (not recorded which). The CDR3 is CASSQVLESRRQFF. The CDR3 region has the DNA TGCGCCAGCAGCCAAGTCCTTGAAAGCAGGCGGCAGTTCTTC.